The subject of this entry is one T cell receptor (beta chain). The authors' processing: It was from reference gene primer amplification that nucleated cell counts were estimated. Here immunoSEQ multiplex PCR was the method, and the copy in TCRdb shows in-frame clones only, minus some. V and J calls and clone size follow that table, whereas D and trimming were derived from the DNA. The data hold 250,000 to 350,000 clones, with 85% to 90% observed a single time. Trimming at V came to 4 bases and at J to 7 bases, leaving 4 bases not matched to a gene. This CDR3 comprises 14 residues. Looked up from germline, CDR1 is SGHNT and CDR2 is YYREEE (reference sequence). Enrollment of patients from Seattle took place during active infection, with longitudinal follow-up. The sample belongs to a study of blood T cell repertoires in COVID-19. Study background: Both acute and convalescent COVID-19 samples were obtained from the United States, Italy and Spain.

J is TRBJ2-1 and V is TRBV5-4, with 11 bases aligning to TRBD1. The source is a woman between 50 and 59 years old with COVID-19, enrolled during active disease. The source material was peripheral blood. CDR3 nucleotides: TGTGCCAGCAGCATCGGACAGGGGGCAAATGAGCAGTTCTTC. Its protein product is CASSIGQGANEQFF. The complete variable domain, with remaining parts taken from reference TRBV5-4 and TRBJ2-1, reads ETGVTQSPTHLIKTRGQQVTLRCSSQSGHNTVSWYQQALGQGPQFIFQYYREEENGRGNFPPRFSGLQFPNYSSELNVNALELDDSALYLCASSIGQGANEQFFGPGTRLTVL.